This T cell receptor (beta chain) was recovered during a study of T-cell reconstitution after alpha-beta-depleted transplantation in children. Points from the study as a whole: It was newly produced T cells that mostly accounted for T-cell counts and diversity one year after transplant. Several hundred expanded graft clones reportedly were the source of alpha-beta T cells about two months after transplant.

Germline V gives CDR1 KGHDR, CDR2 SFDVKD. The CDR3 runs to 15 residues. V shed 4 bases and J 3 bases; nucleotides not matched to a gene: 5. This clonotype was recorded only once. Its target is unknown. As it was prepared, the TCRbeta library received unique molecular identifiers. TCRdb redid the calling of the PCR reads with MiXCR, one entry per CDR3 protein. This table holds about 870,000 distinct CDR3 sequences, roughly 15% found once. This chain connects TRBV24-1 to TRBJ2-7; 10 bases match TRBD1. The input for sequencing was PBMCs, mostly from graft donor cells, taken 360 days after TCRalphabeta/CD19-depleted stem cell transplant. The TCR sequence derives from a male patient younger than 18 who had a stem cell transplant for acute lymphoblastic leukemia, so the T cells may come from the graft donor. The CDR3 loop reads CATSDTGTGVYEQYF. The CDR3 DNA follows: TGTGCCACCAGTGACACCGGGACAGGGGTCTACGAGCAGTACTTC.